This T cell receptor beta chain was captured by sequencing in a study of cytomegalovirus exposure and HLA in healthy donors. Trimming took off 7 bases at V and 4 bases at J, with 11 bases between the two ends. Germline V gives CDR1 LNHDA, CDR2 SQIVND (reference sequence). The CDR3 sequence is 13 residues long. PCR primers comprised 60 Vbeta and 13 Jbeta primers. The repertoire was sequenced with immunoSEQ multiplex PCR; TCRdb's copy has only in-frame clones and lacks some. The sample lists approximately 150,000 clones; 70% to 90% were seen once. Sequencing was carried out using PBMCs. This TCR came from a man younger than 45 in good health and CMV-seropositive. The chain combines TRBV19 with TRBJ1-5, with D perhaps matching TRBD1 (5 bases). CDR3 amino acids: CASTLGGNQPQHF. DNA of the CDR3: TGTGCCAGTACCCTGGGGGGAAATCAGCCCCAGCATTTT.